One and the same sample provided the 8 T cell receptor beta chains below, sequenced in a study of T cells in Graves' hyperthyroidism and ophthalmopathy. The source material, RNA transcripts, was used to amplify TCR beta CDR3 regions. HTBI primers were employed in a first-round RT-PCR of the TCR CDR3. TCRdb redid the calling of the multiplex PCR reads with MiXCR, one entry per CDR3 protein. The data show 350,000 or so distinct CDR3 sequences, approximately 18% seen once. The sequencing input was blood. Every receptor here comes from a woman aged 45 to 65 with Graves' hyperthyroidism.

This clonotype has more than one count but fewer than ten. The chain is built from TRBV19 and TRBJ1-1; 7 bases agree with TRBD1. This CDR3 region has 13 residues. Germline lookup yields CDR1 LNHDA and CDR2 SQIVND (reference sequence). With 5 bases clipped from V and 4 bases from J, the junction kept 4 bases outside the gene matches. The CDR3 loop reads CASSRTGITEAFF. The CDR3 nucleotides are TGTGCCAGTAGTCGGACAGGAATCACTGAAGCTTTCTTT.

This clonotype was observed at least ten times. The rearrangement links TRBV20-1 to TRBJ2-5; D gene ambiguous. V lost 5 bases and J 1 base, leaving 11 bases between the germline ends. Germline V lookup: CDR1 DFQATT, CDR2 SNEGSKA (reference sequence). There are 13 residues in the CDR3. The CDR3 coding sequence is TGCAGTGCTGTCAGCACTTCCCAAGAGACCCAGTACTTC. It is translated as CSAVSTSQETQYF.

The V call is TRBV5-1, the J call TRBJ2-5, with a tentative D call TRBD1 (7 bases). With 4 bases removed from V and 5 bases from J, the gap between germline ends came to 15 bases. CDR1 and CDR2 (germline): SGHRS, YFSETQ. This CDR3 comprises 14 residues. This CDR3 reads CASSLTGAGETQYF. CDR3 DNA: TGCGCCAGCAGCCTAACAGGGGCGGGGGAGACCCAGTACTTC.

This clonotype was recorded a few times. The CDR3 protein is CASSQDWATSTDTQYF. In DNA, the CDR3 is TGCGCCAGCAGCCAAGATTGGGCCACTAGCACAGATACGCAGTATTTT. The chain carries TRBV4-1 and TRBJ2-3; D call uncertain. The CDR3 spans 16 residues. V dropped 0 bases and J dropped 0 bases, with 10 bases sitting between them. The germline V gene has CDR1 MGHRA and CDR2 YSYEKL.

This clonotype was seen a few times. The chain couples TRBV6-1 to TRBJ2-1, with a weak D call TRBD2 (5 bases). The V end was cut by 8 bases, the J end by 0 bases, with 17 bases between. The CDR3 consists of 16 residues. CDR1 and CDR2 from the germline V gene are MNHNS and SASEGT. CDR3 sequence (DNA): TGTGCCAGCGGCGGGTCGAGCGGAGGCTCCTACAATGAGCAGTTCTTC. Amino acids: CASGGSSGGSYNEQFF.

This clonotype appeared a few times. V and J are TRBV2 and TRBJ1-2, with TRBD1 matching over 9 bases. In germline, CDR1 is SNHLY, CDR2 FYNNEI. The CDR3 covers 16 residues. V was pared by 3 bases and J by 6 bases, with 11 bases of the junction left unmatched. DNA of the CDR3: TGTGCCAGCAGTGATTATGGGACAGGGTTTCGGGATGGCTACACCTTC. It yields the protein CASSDYGTGFRDGYTF.

The chain employs TRBV7-2 and TRBJ2-5, with a tentative D call TRBD2 (5 bases). Per germline, CDR1 SGHTA and CDR2 FQGNSA. The CDR3 has 14 residues. V was shortened by 5 bases and J by 1 base, with 11 bases between the two germline ends. CDR3 residues: CASSQRRGQETQYF. Written as DNA, the CDR3 is TGTGCCAGCAGCCAACGTCGGGGCCAAGAGACCCAGTACTTC.

This clonotype was seen many times. The rearrangement joins TRBV20-1 to TRBJ2-5; the D is unclear. Trimming took 4 bases from V and 0 from J, leaving 9 bases between them. The CDR3 has 13 residues. Germline lookup yields CDR1 DFQATT and CDR2 SNEGSKA (reference sequence). CDR3 loop: CSANRLNQETQYF. The DNA of the CDR3 is TGCAGTGCTAATAGACTGAACCAAGAGACCCAGTACTTC.